This T cell receptor beta chain derives from a study of blood T cell repertoires in COVID-19. On the study more broadly: The samples span acute and convalescent COVID-19 from the United States, Italy and Spain. T cells, B-cell-depleted T cells, or PBMCs supplied cDNA or gDNA.

CDR1 KGHSH and CDR2 LQKENI come from the germline V gene. J gave up 6 bases and V 9 bases, and 14 bases lay outside the gene matches. The CDR3 totals 16 residues. In the source study's methods: Cell counts per sample came from amplifying reference gene primers. Sequenced by immunoSEQ multiplex PCR; TCRdb stores in-frame clones only, minus some. The V and J calls and clone size come from that table; D and trimming were worked out from the DNA. This table holds fewer than 300,000 clones, approximately 81% found once. The chain recombines TRBV18 with TRBJ1-6; TRBD1 aligns across 7 bases. The receptor was isolated from a woman aged 18-29 years with acute or convalescent COVID-19. The sample was peripheral blood. For the CDR3, the DNA is TGTGCCAGTCAAGTGACCGGGACAGTGGCTAATTCACCCCTCCACTTT. Residues: CASQVTGTVANSPLHF. Combining the CDR3 with reference TRBV18 and TRBJ1-6 gives the whole variable domain NAGVMQNPRHLVRRRGQEARLRCSPMKGHSHVYWYRQLPEEGLKFMVYLQKENIIDESGMPKERFSAEFPKEGPSILRIQQVVRGDSAAYFCASQVTGTVANSPLHFGNGTRLTVT.